This T cell receptor beta chain was retrieved from a study of T cells in Graves' hyperthyroidism and ophthalmopathy. TCR beta CDR3 region amplification was performed from RNA transcripts. First-round RT-PCR targeting the TCR CDR3 was performed with the HTBI primer set. Each CDR3 protein gets one entry after TCRdb re-called the multiplex PCR reads with MiXCR. This table has 540,000 or so distinct CDR3 sequences, 15% to 19% appearing once. This clonotype came up many times. Its antigen is not identified. Patients aged 18 to 65 had newly diagnosed hyperthyroidism that had lasted under 2 months. Any patient presenting with uncontrolled infection, other autoimmune disease, pregnancy or lactation was left out. The study, taken as a whole, reports: Blood also showed most of the thyroid clonotypes that were expanded above 0.001.

The CDR3 has 15 amino acids. Germline V gene sequence: CDR1 SEHNR, CDR2 FQNEAQ (reference sequence). V was trimmed by 0 bases and J by 0 bases, leaving 7 bases between them. Sequencing was performed on blood. The source is a woman aged 25 to 39 with Graves' hyperthyroidism. The chain has TRBV7-9 and TRBJ2-3; D gene ambiguous. The CDR3 spells CASSLATGSTDTQYF. CDR3 bases: TGTGCCAGCAGCTTAGCGACCGGTAGCACAGATACGCAGTATTTT.